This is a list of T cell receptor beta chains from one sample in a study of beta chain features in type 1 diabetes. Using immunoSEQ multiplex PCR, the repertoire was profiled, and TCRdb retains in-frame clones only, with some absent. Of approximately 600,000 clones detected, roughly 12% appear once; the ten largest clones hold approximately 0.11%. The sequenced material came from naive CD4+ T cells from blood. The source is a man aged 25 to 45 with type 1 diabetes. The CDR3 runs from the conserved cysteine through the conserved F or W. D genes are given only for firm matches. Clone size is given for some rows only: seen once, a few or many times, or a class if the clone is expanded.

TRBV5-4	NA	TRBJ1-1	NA	CASSPDLGTPATEAFF	TGTGCCAGCAGCCCTGATCTTGGGACCCCCGCCACTGAAGCTTTCTTT
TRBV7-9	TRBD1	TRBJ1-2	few	CASSFHTRDRGLFNYGYTF	TGTGCCAGCAGCTTCCATACACGGGACAGGGGGCTGTTTAACTATGGCTACACCTTC
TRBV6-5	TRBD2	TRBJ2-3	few	CASSRGGDTQYF	TGTGCCAGCAGCCGGGGGGGAGATACGCAGTATTTT
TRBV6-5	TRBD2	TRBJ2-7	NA	CASSYSNGRFVYEQYF	TGTGCCAGCAGTTACTCGAACGGGAGGTTCGTCTACGAGCAGTACTTC
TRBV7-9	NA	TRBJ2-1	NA	CASSLVDRGGEQFF	TGTGCCAGCAGCTTAGTAGACCGAGGCGGTGAGCAGTTCTTC
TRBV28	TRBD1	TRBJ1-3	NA	CASSAGGSGNTIYF	TGTGCCAGCAGTGCAGGGGGCAGTGGAAACACCATATATTTT
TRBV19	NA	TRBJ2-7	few	CASSIGSSSSYEQYF	TGTGCCAGTAGTATCGGGAGTTCAAGCTCCTACGAGCAGTACTTC
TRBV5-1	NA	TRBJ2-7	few	CASSLGWGTEYEQYF	TGCGCCAGCAGCCTTGGATGGGGGACCGAGTACGAGCAGTACTTC
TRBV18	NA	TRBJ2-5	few	CASSQLIPGTQYF	TGTGCCAGCTCACAGTTAATCCCCGGGACCCAGTACTTC
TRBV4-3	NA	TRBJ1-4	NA	CASSRLQGEKLFF	TGCGCCAGCAGCCGTCTACAGGGTGAAAAACTGTTTTTT
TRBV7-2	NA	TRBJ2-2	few	CASERDTGELFF	TGTGCCAGCGAAAGAGACACCGGGGAGCTGTTTTTT
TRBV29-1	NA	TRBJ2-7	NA	CSVSKATAGEQYF	TGCAGCGTTTCCAAGGCGACGGCGGGGGAGCAGTACTTC
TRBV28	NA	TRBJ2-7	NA	CASTLGQLSYEQYF	TGTGCCAGCACCCTAGGACAGTTATCCTACGAGCAGTACTTC
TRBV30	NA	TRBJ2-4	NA	CAWSVRASPIQYF	TGTGCCTGGAGTGTACGGGCCTCGCCTATTCAGTACTTC
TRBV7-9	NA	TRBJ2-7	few	CASSYQRTSYEQYF	TGTGCCAGCAGCTACCAAAGGACCTCCTACGAGCAGTACTTC
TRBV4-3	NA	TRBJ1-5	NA	CASSQDLGQRNQPQHF	TGCGCCAGCAGCCAAGATCTAGGGCAGCGGAATCAGCCCCAGCATTTT